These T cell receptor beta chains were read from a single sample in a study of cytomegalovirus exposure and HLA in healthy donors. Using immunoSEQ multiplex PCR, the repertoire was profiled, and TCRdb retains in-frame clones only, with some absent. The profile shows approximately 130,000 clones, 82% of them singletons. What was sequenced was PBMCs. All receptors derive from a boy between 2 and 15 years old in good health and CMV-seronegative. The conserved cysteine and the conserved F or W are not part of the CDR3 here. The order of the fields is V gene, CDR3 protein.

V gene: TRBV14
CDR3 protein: ASSQAGVRGTEAF

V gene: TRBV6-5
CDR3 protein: ASSYWGGGGDSPLH

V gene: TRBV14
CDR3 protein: ASSQRGGDRDYGYT

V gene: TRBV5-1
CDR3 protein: ASSFDGQGHTDTQY

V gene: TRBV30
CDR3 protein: AWSLTDRVGTEAF

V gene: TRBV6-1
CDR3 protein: ASSEGDTYQPQH

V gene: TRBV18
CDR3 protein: ASSLGLRVGYT

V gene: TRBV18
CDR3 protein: ASSPPTREIYGYT

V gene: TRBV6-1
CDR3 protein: ASSGSGGWEGQPQH

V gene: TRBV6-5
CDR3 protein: ASSYGPGQPQH

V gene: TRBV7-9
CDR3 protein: ASSLTGTNEKLF